The next 13 T cell receptor beta chains were all read from a single sample in a study of tumor and adjacent non-tumor tissue in lung cancer listed by TCRdb under 2018. RNA was extracted from bulk unsorted tissue and checked for quality with a NanoDrop ND-1000 and an Agilent 2100. For the normal lung samples, distant non-tumor tissue was collected more than 3 cm away from the tumor edge. Library preparation employed multiplex PCR. Sequencing was carried out with an Illumina HiSeq 2500. Following protocols modified from ARM-PCR, the researchers constructed TCRbeta libraries through three rounds of nested PCR with primers (Table S4). TCRdb passed the public sequencing reads through fastp at Q25 and MiXCR, retaining productive beta sequences. Identical CDR3 proteins give one entry, which carries the most common genes and DNA. This sample is represented by approximately 90,000 distinct CDR3 sequences; under 80% of them were singletons. The ten largest clones take up around a fifth of the sample.

Sequencing was carried out using distant non-tumor lung tissue. These receptors were collected from a woman aged 45-59 years with non-small cell lung cancer.

Regarding this clonotype: This likely comes from a read error, as the CDR3 has no conserved phenylalanine or tryptophan at its end. The gene calls are TRBV6-6 and TRBJ2-7; D is possibly TRBD1 (5 bases). The CDR3 runs 14 residues. Per germline, CDR1 MNHNY and CDR2 SVGAGI (reference sequence). The CDR3 loop reads CASGSRGGTYEQYI. In DNA form, the CDR3 reads TGTGCCAGCGGCTCAAGGGGCGGAACCTACGAACAGTACATC.

This clonotype was seen just once. Germline and junction disagree at one end, which may indicate a read error. The chain recombines TRBV6-2 or TRBV6-3 with TRBJ1-1; TRBD1 agrees at 7 bases. The CDR3 consists of 15 residues. Germline CDR1 reads MNHEY; CDR2 reads SVGEGT. CDR3: CACSQGGTPAFEAFF. The CDR3 coding sequence is TGTGCCTGCAGTCAGGGGGGGACTCCGGCCTTTGAAGCTTTCTTT.

For this clonotype: Germline and junction disagree at one end, which may indicate a read error. The CDR3 region is CANSYQPGYANTGELFF. The CDR3 DNA follows: TGTGCCAACAGTTACCAGCCAGGATATGCGAACACTGGGGAGCTGTTTTTT. The chain is built from TRBV6-2 or TRBV6-3 and TRBJ2-2; D is undetermined. The CDR3 is 17 amino acids. Per the germline V gene, CDR1 is MNHEY and CDR2 is SVGEGT.

The rearrangement joins TRBV21-1 to TRBJ2-7; the D call in the table, TRBD2, was not verified against the DNA. TRBV21-1 is listed as a pseudogene. CDR3 length equals 13 residues. CDR3 DNA sequence: TGTGCCAGCAGCAAATGCGGGGTGATCGAGCAGTACTTC. Its translation: CASSKCGVIEQYF.

The gene calls are TRBV6-6 and TRBJ2-7; TRBD2 might be the D (7 bases). This CDR3 is 17 amino acids long. Germline V lookup: CDR1 MNHNY, CDR2 SVGAGI (reference sequence). CDR3 loop: CVNRDVDGGRPSYEQYF. CDR3 DNA sequence: TGTGTAAACAGGGACGTAGATGGCGGGAGACCCTCCTACGAGCAGTACTTC.

This clonotype came up many times. The V call is TRBV21-1, the J call TRBJ2-7; whether TRBD1, the table's D call, matches the DNA was not checked. TRBV21-1 is given as a pseudogene. This CDR3 has 18 residues. The CDR3 spells CASREREKGWGFPYEQYF. The CDR3 DNA reads as TGTGCCAGCAGAGAAAGGGAGAAGGGGTGGGGGTTTCCCTACGAGCAGTACTTC.

J is TRBJ2-7 and V is TRBV4-1, with D perhaps given as TRBD1 or TRBD2 (6 bases each). The ends were cut back, 7 bases at V and 7 bases at J, with 23 bases in the middle. Per germline, CDR1 MGHRA and CDR2 YSYEKL. The CDR3 covers 15 residues. CDR3 amino acids: CASKHVVGGAREQYF. CDR3 sequence (DNA): TGCGCCAGCAAGCATGTCGTCGGGGGCGCGAGGGAGCAGTACTTC.

About this clonotype itself: At one end, the junction sequence differs from germline, possibly due to a read error. The chain is built from TRBV4-1 and TRBJ2-5; TRBD2 matches at 7 bases. The CDR3 runs to 18 residues. CDR1 is MGHRA, CDR2 YSYEKL, per germline. The CDR3 sequence is CASSHSGSSGFKQETQYF. CDR3 DNA sequence: TGTGCCAGCAGCCACTCCGGGAGTAGCGGGTTTAAACAAGAGACCCAGTACTTC.

Comments on this clonotype: The junction departs from germline at one end; a sequencing error may be responsible. This chain uses TRBV12-3 or TRBV12-4 with TRBJ2-1, with D possibly called TRBD1 or TRBD2 (5 bases each). The CDR3 runs 15 residues. The DNA of the CDR3 is TGTGCCGGCAGTTCCCGGGGACGGGGATATAATGAGCAGTTCTTC. This encodes CAGSSRGRGYNEQFF.

As to this clonotype: This sequence may be a read error, since a much larger clone differs from it by one base. The chain combines TRBV5-1 with TRBJ2-3, with D unclear. The CDR3 consists of 15 residues. Germline CDR1 and CDR2: SGHRS and YFSETQ. CDR3 bases: TGCGCCATCAGCCTTTCCGGCGCCGAGACAGATACGCAGTATTTT. Its translation: CAISLSGAETDTQYF.

Points on this clonotype: A much larger clone sits a single nucleotide away, making a read error possible. The chain has TRBV14 and TRBJ2-1; D assignment may be TRBD1 or TRBD2 (5 bases each). The CDR3 runs to 14 residues. The V gene's germline CDR1 is SGHDN and CDR2 FVKESK. V gave up 1 base and J gave up 5 bases, with 9 bases separating them. The CDR3 DNA reads TGTGCCAGCAGCCAAGGGGGGTTCCACAATGAGCAGTTCTTC. Amino acid sequence: CASSQGGFHNEQFF. The variable domain in full, with the rest retrieved from reference TRBV14 and TRBJ2-1, is EAGVTQFPSHSVIEKGQTVTLRCDPISGHDNLYWYRRVMGKEIKFLLHFVKESKQDESGMPNNRFLAERTGGTYSTLKVQPAELEDSGVYFCASSQGGFHNEQFFGPGTRLTVL.

On this clonotype: Mismatch with germline at one junction end may stem from a read error. The chain joins TRBV5-1 to TRBJ2-2; tentatively, D is TRBD1 or TRBD2 (6 bases each). Germline V gene data show CDR1 as SGHRS and CDR2 as YFSETQ. The CDR3 is 14 amino acids. CDR3 sequence (DNA): TGCGCCGGCGGCACGGGGGCGAATACCGGGGAGCTGTTTTTT. It encodes CAGGTGANTGELFF.

This chain joins TRBV6-1 and TRBJ2-7; D remains ambiguous. Per germline, CDR1 MNHNS and CDR2 SASEGT. The CDR3 has 13 residues. Here the CDR3 reads CISSDITLYEQYF. As DNA, the CDR3 is TGTATCAGCAGTGATATCACCCTCTACGAGCAGTACTTC.